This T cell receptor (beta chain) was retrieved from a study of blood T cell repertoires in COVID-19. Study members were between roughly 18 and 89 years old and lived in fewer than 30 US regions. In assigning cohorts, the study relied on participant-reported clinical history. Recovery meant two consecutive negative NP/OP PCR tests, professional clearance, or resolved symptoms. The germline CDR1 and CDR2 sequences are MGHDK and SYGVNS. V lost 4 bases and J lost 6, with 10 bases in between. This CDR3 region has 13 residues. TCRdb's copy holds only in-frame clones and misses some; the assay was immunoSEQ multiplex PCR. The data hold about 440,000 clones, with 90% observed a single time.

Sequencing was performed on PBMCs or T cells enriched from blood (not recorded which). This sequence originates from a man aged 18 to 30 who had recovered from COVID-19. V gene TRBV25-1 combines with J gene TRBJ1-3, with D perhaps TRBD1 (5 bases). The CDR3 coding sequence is TGTGCCAGCAGTGTCACAGGTGCAAACACCATATATTTT. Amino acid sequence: CASSVTGANTIYF.